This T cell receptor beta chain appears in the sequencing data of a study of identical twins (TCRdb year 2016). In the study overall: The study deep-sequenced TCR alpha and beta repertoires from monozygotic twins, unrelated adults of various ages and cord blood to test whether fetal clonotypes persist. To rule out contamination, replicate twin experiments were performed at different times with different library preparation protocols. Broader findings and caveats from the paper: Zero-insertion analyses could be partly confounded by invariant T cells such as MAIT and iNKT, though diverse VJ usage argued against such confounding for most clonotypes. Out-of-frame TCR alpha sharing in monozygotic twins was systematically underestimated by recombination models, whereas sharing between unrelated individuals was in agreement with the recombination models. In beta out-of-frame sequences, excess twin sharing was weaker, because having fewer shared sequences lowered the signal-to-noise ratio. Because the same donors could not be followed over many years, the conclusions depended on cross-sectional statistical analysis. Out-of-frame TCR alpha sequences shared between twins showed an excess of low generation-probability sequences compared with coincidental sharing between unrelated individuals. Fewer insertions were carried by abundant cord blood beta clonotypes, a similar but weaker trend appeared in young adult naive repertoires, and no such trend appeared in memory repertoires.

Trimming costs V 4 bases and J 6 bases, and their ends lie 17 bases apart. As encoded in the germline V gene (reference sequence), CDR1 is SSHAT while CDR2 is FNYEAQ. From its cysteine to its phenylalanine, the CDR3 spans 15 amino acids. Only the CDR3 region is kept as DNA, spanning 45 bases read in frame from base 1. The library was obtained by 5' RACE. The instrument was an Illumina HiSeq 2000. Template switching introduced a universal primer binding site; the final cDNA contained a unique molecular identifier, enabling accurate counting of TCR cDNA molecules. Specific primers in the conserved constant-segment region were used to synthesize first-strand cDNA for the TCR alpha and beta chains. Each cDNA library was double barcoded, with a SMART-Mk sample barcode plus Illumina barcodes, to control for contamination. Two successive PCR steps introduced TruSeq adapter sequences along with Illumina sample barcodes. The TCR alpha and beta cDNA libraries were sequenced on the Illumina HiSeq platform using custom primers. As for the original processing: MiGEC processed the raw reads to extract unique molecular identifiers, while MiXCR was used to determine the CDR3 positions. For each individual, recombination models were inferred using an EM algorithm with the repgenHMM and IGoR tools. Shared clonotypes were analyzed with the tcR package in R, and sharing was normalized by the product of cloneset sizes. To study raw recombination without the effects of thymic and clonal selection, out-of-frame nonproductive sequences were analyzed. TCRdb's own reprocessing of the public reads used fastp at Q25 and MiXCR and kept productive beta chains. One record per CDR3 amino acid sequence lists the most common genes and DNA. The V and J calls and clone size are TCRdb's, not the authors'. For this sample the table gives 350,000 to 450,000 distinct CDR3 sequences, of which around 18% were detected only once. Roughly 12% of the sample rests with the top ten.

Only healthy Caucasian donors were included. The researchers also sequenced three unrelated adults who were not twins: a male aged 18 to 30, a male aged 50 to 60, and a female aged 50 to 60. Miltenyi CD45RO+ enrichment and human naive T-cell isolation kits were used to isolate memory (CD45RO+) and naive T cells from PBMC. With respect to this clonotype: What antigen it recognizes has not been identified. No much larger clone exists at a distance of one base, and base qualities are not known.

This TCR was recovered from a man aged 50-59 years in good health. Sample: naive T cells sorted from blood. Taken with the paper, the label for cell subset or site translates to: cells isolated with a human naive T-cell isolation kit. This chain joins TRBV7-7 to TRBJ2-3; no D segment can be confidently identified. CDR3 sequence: CASSSSLDTRDTQYF. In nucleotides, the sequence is TGTGCCAGCAGCTCCTCCTTAGATACCCGCGATACGCAGTATTTT.